The source of this TCR beta chain is a study of blood T cell repertoires in COVID-19. Overall study: Some COVID-19 samples were acute and others convalescent; all came from the United States, Italy and Spain. The cDNA or gDNA used as material had been derived from T cells, B-cell-depleted T cells, or PBMCs.

CDR3 length equals 15 residues. Germline V lookup: CDR1 MGHRA, CDR2 YSYEKL. V gave up 3 bases and J gave up 2 bases; unmatched junction bases: 5. Original processing methods: The authors estimated nucleated cell counts from reference gene primer amplification. Repertoires were generated with immunoSEQ multiplex PCR, while TCRdb's copy carries only in-frame clones and drops some. The V and J calls and clone size were taken over from that table, and D and trimming were inferred from the DNA. Among roughly 100,000 clones listed, 70% to 85% were seen once. This TCR came from a man in his 70s with acute or convalescent COVID-19. This chain links TRBV4-1 with TRBJ1-2, with 8 bases identical to TRBD1. Sequences were obtained from peripheral blood. The CDR3 spells CASSQGDRRNYGYTF. The CDR3 DNA reads TGCGCCAGCAGCCAGGGGGACAGGCGAAACTATGGCTACACCTTC.